This T cell receptor (beta chain) was sequenced in a study of response to subunit inactivated influenza vaccine. The CDR3 sequence is 16 residues long. Deletions cut 7 bases from V and 8 bases from J, with 21 bases between. MiXCR, applied by TCRdb to the RT-PCR reads, yields one record per CDR3 protein. The sample contains hundreds of thousands of distinct CDR3 sequences, less than 10% of which appear only once. The V and J genes are TRBV12-3 or TRBV12-4 and TRBJ1-6, with D tentatively TRBD1 (6 bases). The receptor was isolated from a man in his fifties or sixties who received an inactivated influenza vaccine. The sample consisted of PBMCs from blood, taken roughly 24 months after vaccination. This CDR3 reads CASTLAGQRADSPLHF. Written as DNA, the CDR3 is TGTGCCAGCACCCTCGCAGGACAGCGAGCAGATTCACCCCTCCACTTT.